This TCR beta chain was sequenced in a study of neurological immune-mediated disorders. Study-level findings and limits: With the multiple sclerosis repertoire cluster, neither clinical nor MRI features showed any association.

TCRdb ran MiXCR on the 5' RACE reads and lists one entry per CDR3 protein. In the table there are roughly 89,000 distinct CDR3 sequences, about 2.5% of which are singletons. This clonotype was seen repeatedly, ten times or more. Its antigen remains unidentified. Germline values: CDR1 DFQATT, CDR2 SNEGSKA (reference sequence). The CDR3 totals 14 residues. V gave up 5 bases and J gave up 8 bases, with 19 bases separating them. The sequencing input was PBMCs. This TCR derives from a woman younger than 45 with multiple sclerosis. V is TRBV20-1 and J is TRBJ2-1; D perhaps matches TRBD2 (6 bases). CDR3 sequence (DNA): TGCAGTGCTGCCCGACTAGACTCTCTTTATGAGCAGTTCTTC. It translates to CSAARLDSLYEQFF.